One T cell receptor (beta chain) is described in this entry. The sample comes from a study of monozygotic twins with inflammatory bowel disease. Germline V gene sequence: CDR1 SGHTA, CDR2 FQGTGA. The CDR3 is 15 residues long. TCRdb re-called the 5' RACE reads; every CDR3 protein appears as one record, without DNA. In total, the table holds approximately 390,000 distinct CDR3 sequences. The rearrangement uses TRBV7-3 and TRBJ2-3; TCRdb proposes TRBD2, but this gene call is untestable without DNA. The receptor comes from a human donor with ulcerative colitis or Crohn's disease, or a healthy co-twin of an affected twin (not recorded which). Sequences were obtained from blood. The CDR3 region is CASNRDGRSTDTQYF.